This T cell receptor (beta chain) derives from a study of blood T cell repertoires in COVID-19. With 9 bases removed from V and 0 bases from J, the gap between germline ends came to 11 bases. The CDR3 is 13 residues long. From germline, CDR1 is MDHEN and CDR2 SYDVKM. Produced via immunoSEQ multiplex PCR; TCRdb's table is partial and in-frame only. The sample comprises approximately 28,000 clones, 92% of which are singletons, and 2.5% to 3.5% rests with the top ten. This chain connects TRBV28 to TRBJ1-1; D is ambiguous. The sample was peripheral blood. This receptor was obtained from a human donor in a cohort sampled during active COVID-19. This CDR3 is CASNSLMNTEAFF. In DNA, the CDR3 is TGTGCCAGTAACTCACTCATGAACACTGAAGCTTTCTTT.